This T cell receptor (beta chain) was profiled in a study of beta chain features in type 1 diabetes. General study results and limits: The VDJ junctions of type 1 diabetes patients carried fewer insertions and more deletions. TCRB rearrangement may or may not be influenced by HLA type; here this remained unresolved.

Per the germline V gene, CDR1 is LGHNA and CDR2 is YSLEER. The CDR3 sequence is 19 residues long. With V trimmed by 0 bases and J by 2 bases, 7 bases remained unmatched. In regard to this clone: Antigen specificity is unknown.

Reverse transcription of all isolated RNA meant that expressed TCRB transcripts were sequenced. Data came from immunoSEQ multiplex PCR; TCRdb stores just in-frame clones and leaves some out. The profile covers around 40,000 clones, with 55% to 70% appearing a single time and around 2% taken by the ten largest. The source material was Tregs from blood. The V and J genes are TRBV4-3 and TRBJ2-1; 13 nucleotides line up with TRBD2. The sequence was obtained from a woman between 25 and 40 years old in good health. The CDR3 DNA sequence: TGCGCCAGCAGCCAAGATTTTAGGACTAGCGGGAGAGCCTACAATGAGCAGTTCTTC. Translation gives CASSQDFRTSGRAYNEQFF.